This T cell receptor (beta chain) was captured by sequencing in a study of blood T cell repertoires in COVID-19. The ends were cut back, 5 bases at V and 0 bases at J, with 11 bases in the middle. The CDR3 runs 14 residues. Germline assignment: CDR1 SQVTM and CDR2 ANQGSEA. Methods used by the authors: Amplification of reference gene primers provided the estimated nucleated cell counts. This table comes from immunoSEQ multiplex PCR, and its TCRdb copy is limited to in-frame clones, with some not included. The DNA was the basis for D and trimming; V, J and clone size are from that table. The sample contains about 160,000 clones, 76% of which appear only once.

The sequenced sample consisted of peripheral blood. This chain links TRBV29-1 with TRBJ2-1; D ambiguous. The sequence came from a woman older than 75 with acute or convalescent COVID-19. CDR3 DNA sequence: TGCAGCGTTCATACTACCTACTCCTACAATGAGCAGTTCTTC. The encoded protein is CSVHTTYSYNEQFF.